This T cell receptor beta chain was recovered during a study of cytomegalovirus exposure and HLA in healthy donors. Using immunoSEQ multiplex PCR, the repertoire was profiled, and TCRdb retains in-frame clones only, with some absent. In the table there are about 110,000 clones, approximately 94% of which are singletons. Study-level points and caveats: In vitro confirmation showed three CMV-associated chains to be CMV antigen specific. Subsequent analysis of the 100 to 150 validation repertoires found a tendency for first-cohort TCR clusters to co-occur.

Germline assignment: CDR1 SGHDT and CDR2 YYEEEE. This CDR3 comprises 15 residues. J was trimmed by 2 bases and V by 0 bases; bases with no gene match: 2. Notes on this clone: The antigen is undetermined.

The gene calls are TRBV5-6 and TRBJ2-1, with 7 bases that match TRBD1. The TCR comes from a woman aged 18-35 years in good health and CMV-seronegative. Sequenced input: PBMCs. The CDR3 sequence: CASSLVGGTYNEQFF. DNA for the CDR3: TGTGCCAGCAGCTTGGTAGGGGGCACCTACAATGAGCAGTTCTTC.